A single sample gave rise to the 9 T cell receptor beta chains below, sequenced in a study of cytomegalovirus exposure and HLA in healthy donors. PCR amplification relied on 60 Vbeta primers (plus 13 Jbeta primers). Measured with immunoSEQ multiplex PCR; TCRdb has only the in-frame clones, and not every one. The sample yields under 200,000 clones, 70% to 90% seen once. The source material was PBMCs. The source of these receptors is a man aged 25 to 40 in good health and CMV-seropositive.

This chain connects TRBV7-2 to TRBJ2-1; D is unresolved. Germline-derived CDR1 and CDR2 are SGHTA and FQGNSA. V was cut by 1 base and J by 7 bases, with 8 bases left in between. This CDR3 spans 13 amino acids. The CDR3 protein is CASSLDRLNEQFF. CDR3 in DNA: TGTGCCAGCAGCTTAGACAGATTAAATGAGCAGTTCTTC.

The V call is TRBV30, the J call TRBJ1-5; D is possibly TRBD1 (6 bases). The CDR3 sequence is 15 residues long. Trimming pared 2 bases from V and 0 bases from J, leaving 11 bases between. Per the germline V gene, CDR1 is GTSNPN and CDR2 is SVGIG (reference sequence). The DNA for the CDR3 is TGTGCCTGGAGTCGGGGGGCCTATAGCAATCAGCCCCAGCATTTT. Its translation is CAWSRGAYSNQPQHF.

About this clone: An end of the junction does not agree with germline; a read error may underlie this. The same CDR3 can be traced to other DNA sequences in this sample. Here the CDR3 DNA reads TGCGCCAGCAGCGGCCACAAACACACAGATACGCAGTATTTT. Protein sequence: CASSGHKHTDTQYF. The gene calls are TRBV9 and TRBJ2-3, with D possibly matching TRBD2 (5 bases). The CDR3 length is 14 residues. CDR1 is SGDLS, CDR2 YYNGEE, per germline.

This chain connects TRBV15 to TRBJ2-3, with D possibly matching TRBD2 (5 bases). V shed 5 bases and J shed 2 bases, with 11 bases lying between them. The CDR3 sequence is 14 residues long. Germline CDR1 LNHNV, CDR2 YYDKDF (reference sequence). The CDR3 loop is CATSLGSPTDTQYF. The CDR3 DNA reads TGTGCCACCAGCTTAGGGAGCCCCACAGATACGCAGTATTTT.

The gene calls are TRBV7-2 and TRBJ2-5; 7 bases map to TRBD2. J lost 3 bases, V lost 1 base, and 5 bases had no gene match. CDR1 is SGHTA and CDR2 is FQGNSA in the germline V gene. The CDR3 consists of 15 residues. Written as DNA, the CDR3 is TGTGCCAGCAGCTTAGTGGGCGGGAGAGAAGAGACCCAGTACTTC. Protein product: CASSLVGGREETQYF.

This chain uses TRBV10-3 with TRBJ2-7; no clear D. This CDR3 spans 14 amino acids. Germline assignment: CDR1 ENHRY and CDR2 SYGVKD. V lost 3 bases and J lost 2, with 11 bases in between. The CDR3 bases are TGTGCCATCAGTGAAACGACTGCCGCCTACGAGCAGTACTTC. Protein: CAISETTAAYEQYF.

The rearrangement links TRBV15 to TRBJ2-1; D is ambiguous. Deletions cut 0 bases from V and 5 bases from J, with 11 bases between. Germline V CDR1 and CDR2: LNHNV, YYDKDF (reference sequence). The CDR3 spans 15 residues. CDR3 protein: CATSRDQRHNNEQFF. The CDR3 DNA reads TGTGCCACCAGCAGAGACCAGAGGCACAACAATGAGCAGTTCTTC.

The gene calls are TRBV14 and TRBJ2-7; 7 nucleotides align to TRBD1. This CDR3 has 15 residues. The germline V gene encodes CDR1 SGHDN and CDR2 FVKESK. The J segment lost 7 bases and the V segment lost 0 bases, leaving 9 bases of the junction unmatched. CDR3 protein: CASSQDSSGGREQYF. In DNA, the CDR3 is TGTGCCAGCAGCCAAGATTCTTCAGGGGGTAGAGAGCAGTACTTC.

The chain joins TRBV4-1 to TRBJ2-3, with TRBD2 matching 11 bases. The CDR3 runs 18 residues. The germline CDR1 and CDR2 sequences are MGHRA and YSYEKL. The V and J ends lost 0 bases and 1 base, in that order; junction bases with no gene match: 6. The CDR3 spells CASSQDPVLAGGTDTQYF. CDR3 in DNA: TGCGCCAGCAGCCAAGACCCCGTACTAGCGGGAGGCACAGATACGCAGTATTTT.